This TCR beta chain derives from a study of control samples from healthy donors and cancer patients. The assay was immunoSEQ multiplex PCR, and TCRdb's table has in-frame clones only and misses some. The sample has approximately 68,000 clones; 83% are singletons. Germline assignment: CDR1 LNHDA and CDR2 SQIVND (reference sequence). Trimming cost V 10 bases and J 7 bases, with 25 bases left between them. The CDR3 has 15 residues. The chain has TRBV19 and TRBJ1-2, with D perhaps matching TRBD1 (6 bases). This clonotype was obtained from a man aged 55 to 70 in good health. The material sequenced was blood. In nucleotides, the CDR3 is TGTGCCACCCAGATCGACAGGACACCCGGATTTGGCTACACCTTC. Residues: CATQIDRTPGFGYTF.